This T cell receptor (beta chain) was captured by sequencing in a study of radiation and T cells in renal cell carcinoma. Libraries were prepared by immunoSEQ multiplex PCR; TCRdb keeps only in-frame clonotypes and omits some of them. The profile shows about 150,000 clones, roughly 89% of them singletons. Time point of the sample: blood 2 weeks post-SBRT. Treatment in this sample: 15 Gy SBRT to primary tumor, nephrectomy 4 weeks later. The receptor was derived from a woman aged 45-59 years with renal cell carcinoma. The material was blood, obtained from a patient whose treatment included radiotherapy and nephrectomy.

The CDR3 here is CASSSRTSGGAADTQYF. DNA of the CDR3: TGTGCCAGCAGCTCGCGGACTAGCGGGGGGGCAGCAGATACGCAGTATTTT. This chain links TRBV4-2 with TRBJ2-3, with 15 bases matching TRBD2. This CDR3 contains 17 residues. The V and J ends lost 5 bases and 4 bases, in that order; junction bases with no gene match: 7. Germline V gene data show CDR1 as LGHNA and CDR2 as YNFKEQ.